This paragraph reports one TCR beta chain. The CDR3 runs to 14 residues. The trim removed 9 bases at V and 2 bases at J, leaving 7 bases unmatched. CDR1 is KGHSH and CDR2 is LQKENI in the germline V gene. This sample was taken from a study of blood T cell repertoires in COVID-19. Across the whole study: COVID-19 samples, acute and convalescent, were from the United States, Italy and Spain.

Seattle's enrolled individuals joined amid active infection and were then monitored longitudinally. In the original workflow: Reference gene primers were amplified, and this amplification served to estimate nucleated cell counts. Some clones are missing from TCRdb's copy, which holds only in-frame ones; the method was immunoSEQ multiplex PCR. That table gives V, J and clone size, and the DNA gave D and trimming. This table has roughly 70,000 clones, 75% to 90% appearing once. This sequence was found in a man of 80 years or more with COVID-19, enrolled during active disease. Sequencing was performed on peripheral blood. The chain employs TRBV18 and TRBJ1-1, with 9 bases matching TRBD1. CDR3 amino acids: CASLSDRGNTEAFF. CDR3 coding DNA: TGTGCCAGTCTCTCGGACAGGGGAAACACTGAAGCTTTCTTT.